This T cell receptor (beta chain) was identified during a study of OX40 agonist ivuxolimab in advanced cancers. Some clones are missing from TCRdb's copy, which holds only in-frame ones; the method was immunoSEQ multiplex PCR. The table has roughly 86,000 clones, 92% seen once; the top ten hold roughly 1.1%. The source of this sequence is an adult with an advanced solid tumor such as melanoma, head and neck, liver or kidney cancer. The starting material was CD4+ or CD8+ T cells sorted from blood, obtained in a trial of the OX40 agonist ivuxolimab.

The CDR3 loop is CASRAGTGFSGELFF. The CDR3 DNA follows: TGTGCCAGCAGGGCTGGGACAGGGTTTTCCGGGGAGCTGTTTTTT. This sequence joins TRBV5-4 and TRBJ2-2; 9 nucleotides agree with TRBD1. After removal of 5 bases from V and 6 bases from J, the junction contained 8 bases not matched to a gene. The germline V gene has CDR1 SGHNT and CDR2 YYREEE (reference sequence). The CDR3 runs to 15 residues.